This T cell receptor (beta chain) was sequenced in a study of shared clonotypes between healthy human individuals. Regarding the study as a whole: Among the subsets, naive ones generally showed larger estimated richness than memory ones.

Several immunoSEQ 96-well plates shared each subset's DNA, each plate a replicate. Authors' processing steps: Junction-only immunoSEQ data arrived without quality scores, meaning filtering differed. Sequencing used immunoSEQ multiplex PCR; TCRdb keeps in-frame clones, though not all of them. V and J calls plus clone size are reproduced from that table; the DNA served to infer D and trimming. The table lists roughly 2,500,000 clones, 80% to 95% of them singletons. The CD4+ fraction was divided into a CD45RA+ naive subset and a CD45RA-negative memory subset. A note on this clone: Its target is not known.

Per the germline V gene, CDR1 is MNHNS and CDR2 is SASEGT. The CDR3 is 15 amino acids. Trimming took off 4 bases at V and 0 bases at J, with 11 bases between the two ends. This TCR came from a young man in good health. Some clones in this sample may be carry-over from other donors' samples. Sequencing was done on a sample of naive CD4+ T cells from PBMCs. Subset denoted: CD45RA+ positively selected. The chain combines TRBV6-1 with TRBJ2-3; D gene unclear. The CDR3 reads CASSGLILSTDTQYF. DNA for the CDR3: TGTGCCAGCAGTGGGTTGATCTTGAGCACAGATACGCAGTATTTT.